This T cell receptor (beta chain) was identified in a study of shared clonotypes between healthy human individuals. Note on this clone: Other DNA variants within this sample encode the same CDR3.

Profiled with immunoSEQ multiplex PCR; TCRdb holds only in-frame clones, not every one. The profile shows fewer than 3 million clones, 85% to 95% of them singletons. Germline V gene lookup returns CDR1 MNHNS and CDR2 SASEGT. The CDR3 has 14 residues. V lost 4 bases, J lost 7 bases, and 5 bases stayed unmatched. This rearrangement joins TRBV6-1 to TRBJ2-1; 9 bases align to TRBD1. The source of this sequence is a man aged 18 to 30 in good health. Some clones in this sample may be carry-over from other donors' samples. The specimen was naive CD4+ T cells from PBMCs. Noted subset: CD45RA+ positively selected. The CDR3 DNA follows: TGTGCCAGCAGTGGGGGACAGGGTAGGAATGAGCAGTTCTTC. This codes for CASSGGQGRNEQFF.